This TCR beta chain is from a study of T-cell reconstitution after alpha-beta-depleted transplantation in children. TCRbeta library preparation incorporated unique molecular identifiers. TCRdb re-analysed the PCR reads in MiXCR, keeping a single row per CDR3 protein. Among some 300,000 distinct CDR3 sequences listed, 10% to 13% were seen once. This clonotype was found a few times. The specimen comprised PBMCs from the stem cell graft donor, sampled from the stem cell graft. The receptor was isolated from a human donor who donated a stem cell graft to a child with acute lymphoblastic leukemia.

The chain's CDR3 is CASSLVRDRVLYNQPQHF. Written as DNA, the CDR3 is TGCGCCAGCAGCTTGGTCCGGGACAGGGTTCTTTATAATCAGCCCCAGCATTTT. The chain links TRBV5-1 to TRBJ1-5; TRBD1 aligns across 9 bases. J gave up 4 bases and V 0 bases, and 11 bases lay outside the gene matches. The CDR3 loop spans 18 amino acids. CDR1 SGHRS and CDR2 YFSETQ come from the germline V gene.